This TCR beta chain emerged from a study of T-cell reconstitution after alpha-beta-depleted transplantation in children. Study-wide findings and caveats: Newly produced T cells mostly accounted for T-cell counts and diversity one year post-transplant. About two months after transplant, alpha-beta T cells reportedly came from several hundred expanded graft clones.

Per the germline V gene, CDR1 is MNHEY and CDR2 is SVGAGI. The V end lost 2 bases, the J end lost 6 bases, and 13 bases lay between the germline ends. The CDR3 sequence is 14 residues long. Researchers prepared the TCRbeta library using unique molecular identifiers, the study reports. TCRdb re-analysed the PCR reads in MiXCR, keeping a single row per CDR3 protein. The table lists 90,000 to 150,000 distinct CDR3 sequences, more than 20% of them singletons, with about 10% in the top ten. A note on this clonotype: Its target is unknown.

The sequences come from PBMCs, mostly from graft donor cells, collected 180 days after TCRalphabeta/CD19-depleted stem cell transplant. V is TRBV6-5 and J is TRBJ1-1, with unresolved D. This receptor was obtained from a male patient aged 2 to 9 who had a stem cell transplant for chronic granulomatous disease, so the T cells may come from the graft donor. This chain's CDR3 is CASSYLRSAPEAFF. The CDR3 DNA is TGTGCCAGCAGTTACCTGCGCTCGGCGCCTGAAGCTTTCTTT.